These T cell receptor beta chains were read from a single sample in a study of blood T cell repertoires in COVID-19. The data were produced by immunoSEQ multiplex PCR, yet TCRdb's version contains in-frame clones alone and is incomplete. Among about 97,000 clones listed, about 90% were seen once. Sequencing was performed on peripheral blood. All receptors come from a man aged 45-65 years with active COVID-19. The CDR3 runs from the conserved cysteine through the conserved F or W. A D gene is named only where the DNA matches it firmly.

>-|TRBJ2-2|TRBV5-8
TGTGCCAGCCAGGGCAGAACGTACACCGGGGAGCTGTTTTTT
CASQGRTYTGELFF
>-|TRBJ2-5|TRBV18
TGTGCCAGCTCACCGACTAGTCAAGAGACCCAGTACTTC
CASSPTSQETQYF
>TRBD1|TRBJ2-7|TRBV29-1
TGCAGCGTTGTGTCGGGACAGTTGGGCTACGAGCAGTACTTC
CSVVSGQLGYEQYF
>TRBD1|TRBJ1-4|TRBV9
TGTGCCAGCAGCGCCAGGGGGGCTAATGAAAAACTGTTTTTT
CASSARGANEKLFF
>-|TRBJ2-7|TRBV12-3/TRBV12-4
TGTGCCAGCAATGTCGGTAGAGCCGAGCAGTACTTC
CASNVGRAEQYF
>-|TRBJ1-5|TRBV4-1
TGCGCCAGCAGCCAGGGGGGGATCCGTGAATACAATCAGCCCCAGCATTTT
CASSQGGIREYNQPQHF
>-|TRBJ2-7|TRBV7-9
TGTGCCAGCAGCCCGACAGCTACTCTCTACGTTGAGCAGTACTTC
CASSPTATLYVEQYF
>-|TRBJ2-4|TRBV3-1/TRBV3-2
TGTGCCAGCAGCCAATCCTCATCCCAGGGGAGAATAGCCAAAAACATTCAGTACTTC
CASSQSSSQGRIAKNIQYF
>TRBD2|TRBJ2-2|TRBV3-1/TRBV3-2
TGTGCCAGCAGCCAGGGGGGGGTATTTACCGGGGAGCTGTTTTTT
CASSQGGVFTGELFF
>-|TRBJ2-1|TRBV7-3
TGTGCCAGCAGCTCTGGGGGGTCCCACTACAATGAGCAGTTCTTC
CASSSGGSHYNEQFF
>-|TRBJ2-1|TRBV6-5
TGTGCCAGCGCAACAGGGACGCCAGTAAACCGTGAGCAGTTCTTC
CASATGTPVNREQFF
>-|TRBJ1-1|TRBV6-5
TGTGCCAGCAGTTATTCCGACAGGAACACTGAAGCTTTCTTT
CASSYSDRNTEAFF
>-|TRBJ1-1|TRBV27
TGTGCCAGCAGTTTCGCCGACACGTCGAACACTGAAGCTTTCTTT
CASSFADTSNTEAFF
>TRBD1|TRBJ2-1|TRBV18
TGTGCCAGCTCAACCGGGACAGGGGGTTCCTACAATGAGCAGTTCTTC
CASSTGTGGSYNEQFF
>-|TRBJ1-3|TRBV4-2
TGTGCCAGCAGCCAAGTTGGGGCAGGGGGAAACACCATATATTTT
CASSQVGAGGNTIYF
>TRBD2|TRBJ2-7|TRBV6-5
TGTGCCAGCAGTTACTCTAATAGCGGGGGGGCGGGAGAGCAGTACTTC
CASSYSNSGGAGEQYF